Listed below are T cell receptor beta chains from one sample, sequenced in a study of cytomegalovirus exposure and HLA in healthy donors. Repertoires were generated with immunoSEQ multiplex PCR, while TCRdb's copy carries only in-frame clones and drops some. The sample comprises approximately 100,000 clones, less than 90% of which are singletons, and about 2% rests with the top ten. The specimen was PBMCs. The receptors come from a young woman in good health and CMV-seropositive. Each CDR3 is given with its conserved first and last residue. The D gene is left open where the match is weak. Clone size, where shown, is once, few, many, or a class for clones that have expanded.

cdr3_length: 15; clone_size: -; d_call: TRBD1; j_call: TRBJ1-4; v_call: TRBV5-1; cdr3_aa: CASSSPGQVNEKLFF; cdr3_nt: TGCGCCAGCAGCTCACCGGGACAGGTAAATGAAAAACTGTTTTTT
cdr3_length: 15; clone_size: -; d_call: -; j_call: TRBJ2-3; v_call: TRBV4-3; cdr3_aa: CASSQETQPGDTQYF; cdr3_nt: TGCGCCAGCAGCCAAGAGACTCAGCCGGGGGATACGCAGTATTTT
cdr3_length: 16; clone_size: -; d_call: -; j_call: TRBJ1-1; v_call: TRBV28; cdr3_aa: CASSLYAFQMNTEAFF; cdr3_nt: TGTGCCAGCAGTTTATATGCATTCCAGATGAACACTGAAGCTTTCTTT
cdr3_length: 15; clone_size: once; d_call: TRBD1; j_call: TRBJ1-2; v_call: TRBV5-6; cdr3_aa: CASSLAEGQGHGYTF; cdr3_nt: TGTGCCAGCAGCTTGGCGGAAGGACAGGGGCATGGCTACACCTTC
cdr3_length: 17; clone_size: -; d_call: TRBD1; j_call: TRBJ2-1; v_call: TRBV9; cdr3_aa: CASSVGDRGGSYNEQFF; cdr3_nt: TGTGCCAGCAGCGTAGGGGACAGGGGAGGGTCCTACAATGAGCAGTTCTTC
cdr3_length: 17; clone_size: -; d_call: -; j_call: TRBJ1-5; v_call: TRBV9; cdr3_aa: CASSVAARGPSNQPQHF; cdr3_nt: TGTGCCAGCAGCGTAGCGGCGCGCGGTCCCAGCAATCAGCCCCAGCATTTT
cdr3_length: 13; clone_size: -; d_call: TRBD1; j_call: TRBJ1-1; v_call: TRBV28; cdr3_aa: CASSLSQGPEAFF; cdr3_nt: TGTGCCAGCAGTTTATCACAGGGGCCCGAAGCTTTCTTT
cdr3_length: 17; clone_size: -; d_call: -; j_call: TRBJ1-5; v_call: TRBV28; cdr3_aa: CASSLAAGGYSNQPQHF; cdr3_nt: TGTGCCAGCAGTTTGGCCGCGGGGGGCTATAGCAATCAGCCCCAGCATTTT
cdr3_length: 18; clone_size: once; d_call: TRBD2; j_call: TRBJ2-3; v_call: TRBV11-2; cdr3_aa: CASSLDLDLAGVRDTQYF; cdr3_nt: TGTGCCAGCAGCTTAGATCTCGACCTAGCGGGGGTTAGAGATACGCAGTATTTT
cdr3_length: 13; clone_size: -; d_call: -; j_call: TRBJ2-7; v_call: TRBV5-4; cdr3_aa: CASSQGTSLEQYF; cdr3_nt: TGTGCCAGCAGCCAAGGGACTTCCCTCGAGCAGTACTTC
cdr3_length: 16; clone_size: -; d_call: -; j_call: TRBJ1-3; v_call: TRBV4-3; cdr3_aa: CASSQDHRSSGNTIYF; cdr3_nt: TGCGCCAGCAGCCAAGATCACAGAAGCTCTGGAAACACCATATATTTT
cdr3_length: 14; clone_size: -; d_call: TRBD2; j_call: TRBJ2-1; v_call: TRBV4-1; cdr3_aa: CASRSTSGGDEQFF; cdr3_nt: TGCGCCAGCAGATCCACTAGCGGGGGAGATGAGCAGTTCTTC
cdr3_length: 16; clone_size: -; d_call: -; j_call: TRBJ1-1; v_call: TRBV7-2; cdr3_aa: CASSPSGWAGNTEAFF; cdr3_nt: TGTGCCAGCAGCCCGTCAGGCTGGGCGGGGAACACTGAAGCTTTCTTT
cdr3_length: 17; clone_size: once; d_call: -; j_call: TRBJ1-3; v_call: TRBV28; cdr3_aa: CASSLEAGGRSGNTIYF; cdr3_nt: TGTGCCAGCAGTTTAGAGGCCGGGGGACGCTCTGGAAACACCATATATTTT
cdr3_length: 15; clone_size: many; d_call: TRBD2; j_call: TRBJ2-3; v_call: TRBV6-1; cdr3_aa: CASSETSGGADTQYF; cdr3_nt: TGTGCCAGCAGTGAGACTAGCGGGGGGGCAGATACGCAGTATTTT
cdr3_length: 13; clone_size: -; d_call: -; j_call: TRBJ1-3; v_call: TRBV9; cdr3_aa: CASSQGAGNTIYF; cdr3_nt: TGTGCCAGCTCACAGGGAGCTGGAAACACCATATATTTT
cdr3_length: 15; clone_size: -; d_call: -; j_call: TRBJ2-1; v_call: TRBV19; cdr3_aa: CASSLEGRAYNEQFF; cdr3_nt: TGTGCCAGTAGTTTAGAGGGGCGTGCCTACAATGAGCAGTTCTTC
cdr3_length: 13; clone_size: -; d_call: TRBD1; j_call: TRBJ1-1; v_call: TRBV19; cdr3_aa: CASSDRADTEAFF; cdr3_nt: TGTGCCAGCTCGGACAGGGCGGACACTGAAGCTTTCTTT
cdr3_length: 14; clone_size: once; d_call: -; j_call: TRBJ2-3; v_call: TRBV5-6; cdr3_aa: CASSLSGITDTQYF; cdr3_nt: TGTGCCAGCAGCTTATCGGGGATAACAGATACGCAGTATTTT
cdr3_length: 13; clone_size: -; d_call: TRBD1; j_call: TRBJ1-2; v_call: TRBV28; cdr3_aa: CASSHTGGYGYTF; cdr3_nt: TGTGCCAGCAGCCATACAGGGGGGTATGGCTACACCTTC
cdr3_length: 15; clone_size: -; d_call: -; j_call: TRBJ2-3; v_call: TRBV5-5; cdr3_aa: CASSLAGRGTDTQYF; cdr3_nt: TGTGCCAGCAGCTTGGCCGGCAGGGGCACAGATACGCAGTATTTT
cdr3_length: 16; clone_size: once; d_call: TRBD1; j_call: TRBJ2-1; v_call: TRBV6-5; cdr3_aa: CASSFTTGASYNEQFF; cdr3_nt: TGTGCCAGCAGTTTTACGACAGGGGCCTCCTACAATGAGCAGTTCTTC
cdr3_length: 15; clone_size: -; d_call: -; j_call: TRBJ1-5; v_call: TRBV19; cdr3_aa: CASSILGAVSQPQHF; cdr3_nt: TGTGCCAGTAGTATCTTGGGGGCAGTTAGTCAGCCCCAGCATTTT